This T cell receptor (beta chain) was recovered during a study of T cells in Graves' hyperthyroidism and ophthalmopathy. Study-wide findings and caveats: Progression to ophthalmopathy was predicted a median of about 6.6 months early.

On this clonotype: The antigen is not known.

The CDR3 length is 18 residues. From germline, CDR1 is ENHRY and CDR2 SYGVKD. With 3 bases clipped from V and 5 bases from J, the junction kept 14 bases outside the gene matches. TCR beta CDR3 region amplification was performed from RNA transcripts. When the TCR CDR3 underwent first-round RT-PCR, the HTBI primer set was used. MiXCR, applied by TCRdb to the multiplex PCR reads, yields one record per CDR3 protein. The sample has 480,000 or so distinct CDR3 sequences, 46% seen once; the top ten hold about two fifths. This clonotype was sampled from an adult woman with Graves' disease, either hyperthyroidism or ophthalmopathy (not recorded which). The chain has TRBV10-3 and TRBJ1-2, with 11 bases identical to TRBD1. Sequenced sample: peripheral blood or thyroid tissue (not recorded which). As DNA, the CDR3 is TGTGCCATCAGTGAACCCTCCCCCGGGACAGGGGGTGGATATGGCTACACCTTC. Translating gives CAISEPSPGTGGGYGYTF.